The rows below give T cell receptor beta chains drawn from one sample of a study of cytomegalovirus exposure and HLA in healthy donors. Profiled with immunoSEQ multiplex PCR; TCRdb holds only in-frame clones, not every one. The sample lists 150,000 to 250,000 clones, more than 65% occurring once. The sequenced sample consisted of PBMCs. The receptor source for this set is a woman in her 30s in good health and CMV-seropositive. The CDR3 runs from the conserved cysteine through the conserved F or W. D genes are given only for firm matches. Not all rows give a size; the values are once, few, many and, for expanded clones, a class.

V	D	size	J	CDR3	DNA
TRBV6-1	TRBD1	once	TRBJ2-7	CASSSGGRYEQYF	TGTGCCAGCAGTTCAGGGGGCAGGTACGAGCAGTACTTC
TRBV14	TRBD2	.	TRBJ2-7	CASSQDQRVLAGGEQYF	TGTGCCAGCAGCCAAGATCAACGAGTACTAGCGGGAGGCGAGCAGTACTTC
TRBV27	.	.	TRBJ2-1	CASSSQRTDSSSLYDNEQFF	TGTGCCAGCAGTTCGCAGAGGACGGACAGTTCTTCCCTTTATGACAATGAGCAGTTCTTC
TRBV19	.	.	TRBJ2-3	CATRGGGSSDTQYF	TGTGCCACCAGAGGTGGGGGGAGTTCAGATACGCAGTATTTT
TRBV4-2	TRBD2	once	TRBJ2-1	CASSQPLAGKYNEQFF	TGTGCCAGCAGCCAGCCGCTAGCGGGAAAATACAATGAGCAGTTCTTC
TRBV6-5	.	.	TRBJ1-2	CASSERGDYGYTF	TGTGCCAGCAGTGAGCGGGGGGACTATGGCTACACCTTC
TRBV27	TRBD1	.	TRBJ2-5	CASSRDRLQETQYF	TGTGCCAGCAGCCGGGACAGGTTACAAGAGACCCAGTACTTC
TRBV9	.	.	TRBJ2-7	CASSVGGRGPYEQYF	TGTGCCAGCAGCGTAGGCGGTCGAGGTCCCTACGAGCAGTACTTC
TRBV7-8	TRBD1	.	TRBJ1-4	CASSFQTGGDEKLFF	TGTGCCAGCAGCTTCCAGACAGGGGGCGACGAAAAACTGTTTTTT
TRBV27	.	.	TRBJ2-1	CASSLSRANEQFF	TGTGCCAGCAGTTTATCCAGGGCCAATGAGCAGTTCTTC
TRBV7-8	.	.	TRBJ2-5	CASSELQVLETQYF	TGTGCCAGCAGCGAACTACAGGTTTTGGAGACCCAGTACTTC
TRBV5-4	.	.	TRBJ2-7	CASSLDSNLYEQYF	TGTGCCAGCAGCTTGGACAGTAATCTCTACGAGCAGTACTTC
TRBV6-1	TRBD1	.	TRBJ1-1	CASSRLQGAVAEAFF	TGTGCCAGCAGCCGACTACAGGGGGCAGTCGCTGAAGCTTTCTTT
TRBV13	.	.	TRBJ2-5	CASTSRGDGFQETQYF	TGTGCCAGCACCTCTCGTGGAGACGGGTTCCAAGAGACCCAGTACTTC
TRBV5-8	TRBD2	.	TRBJ2-1	CASSLGLAGEEQFF	TGTGCCAGCAGCTTGGGGCTAGCGGGAGAAGAGCAGTTCTTC
TRBV14	.	.	TRBJ2-5	CASSQAGTGVETQYF	TGTGCCAGCAGCCAAGCCGGGACGGGAGTAGAGACCCAGTACTTC
TRBV6-5	.	.	TRBJ1-2	CASSYRSLQGSYGYTF	TGTGCCAGCAGTTACCGCTCACTCCAGGGGTCCTATGGCTACACCTTC
TRBV2	.	.	TRBJ1-1	CATSRLEAFF	TGTGCCACGAGCAGGCTTGAAGCTTTCTTT
TRBV28	.	.	TRBJ2-3	CASSLAGPFTDTQYF	TGTGCCAGCAGTTTAGCGGGACCTTTCACAGATACGCAGTATTTT
TRBV5-6	.	.	TRBJ1-3	CASSFVTGSGNTIYF	TGTGCCAGCAGCTTCGTCACTGGCTCTGGAAACACCATATATTTT
TRBV2	.	.	TRBJ1-3	CASRQGSSGNTIYF	TGTGCCAGCAGACAGGGCAGCTCTGGAAACACCATATATTTT
TRBV27	TRBD1	.	TRBJ1-3	CASRRTGEGNTIYF	TGTGCCAGCAGAAGGACAGGGGAGGGAAACACCATATATTTT
TRBV19	TRBD1	once	TRBJ2-1	CASSAGTGYEQFF	TGTGCCAGTAGCGCCGGGACAGGGTATGAGCAGTTCTTC
TRBV27	TRBD1	.	TRBJ2-1	CASSLYRGSSYNEQFF	TGTGCCAGCAGTTTATACAGGGGAAGCTCCTACAATGAGCAGTTCTTC
TRBV18	.	once	TRBJ2-3	CASSPPRVDGTDTQYF	TGTGCCAGCTCACCACCCAGGGTCGACGGCACAGATACGCAGTATTTT
TRBV5-8	.	.	TRBJ2-1	CASSLGIPEADEQFF	TGTGCCAGCAGCTTGGGCATCCCTGAGGCCGATGAGCAGTTCTTC
TRBV18	.	few	TRBJ2-3	CASSPRQGGTDTQYF	TGTGCCAGCTCACCCCGCCAGGGTGGCACAGATACGCAGTATTTT
TRBV27	.	.	TRBJ1-2	CASRQTGLGGYTF	TGTGCCAGCAGACAAACAGGGTTAGGTGGCTACACCTTC
TRBV11-2	TRBD2	.	TRBJ2-1	CASSSGLAGGDEQFF	TGTGCCAGCAGCTCGGGACTAGCGGGAGGCGATGAGCAGTTCTTC
TRBV30	.	.	TRBJ1-1	CAWSRQRNTEAFF	TGTGCCTGGAGTCGACAGAGGAACACTGAAGCTTTCTTT
TRBV30	TRBD2	.	TRBJ2-1	CAWSVPTSGSTDEQFF	TGTGCCTGGAGTGTACCGACTAGCGGGAGTACCGATGAGCAGTTCTTC
TRBV6-1	.	.	TRBJ2-7	CASSEAADYEQYF	TGTGCCAGCAGTGAAGCGGCCGACTACGAGCAGTACTTC
TRBV5-8	TRBD1	.	TRBJ2-7	CASSYYRGADEQYF	TGTGCCAGCAGCTACTACAGGGGCGCCGACGAGCAGTACTTC
TRBV28	TRBD1	.	TRBJ1-5	CASSRNRGSKMAQHF	TGTGCCAGCAGCCGCAACAGGGGTAGTAAAATGGCCCAGCATTTT
TRBV5-1	.	once	TRBJ2-3	CASRESSTDTQYF	TGCGCCAGCAGGGAGTCTAGCACAGATACGCAGTATTTT
TRBV6-1	.	.	TRBJ1-5	CASSERGEGQHF	TGTGCCAGCAGTGAAAGGGGGGAGGGGCAGCATTTT
TRBV30	.	.	TRBJ1-2	CAWDRPGGDYGYTF	TGTGCCTGGGATAGACCGGGGGGTGACTATGGCTACACCTTC
TRBV7-8	TRBD2	.	TRBJ2-7	CASSFSGILGEEQYF	TGTGCCAGCAGCTTTAGCGGGATCCTTGGGGAGGAGCAGTACTTC
TRBV9	.	.	TRBJ1-4	CASSAKGGLREKLFF	TGTGCCAGCAGCGCAAAGGGGGGGTTGAGAGAAAAACTGTTTTTT
TRBV30	TRBD1	.	TRBJ1-2	CAWGRDSYGYTF	TGTGCCTGGGGCCGGGACAGCTATGGCTACACCTTC
TRBV30	.	few	TRBJ1-4	CAWSSGGELFF	TGTGCCTGGAGTTCCGGGGGAGAGTTGTTTTTT
TRBV5-4	TRBD2	.	TRBJ2-3	CASSSDPSLAHTDTQYF	TGTGCCAGCAGCTCGGACCCTTCACTAGCGCACACAGATACGCAGTATTTT
TRBV11-2	TRBD1	.	TRBJ1-2	CASSPGQGSYYGYTF	TGTGCCAGCAGTCCGGGACAGGGGTCGTACTATGGCTACACCTTC
TRBV4-2	.	.	TRBJ2-5	CASSQDPQGKETQYF	TGTGCCAGCAGCCAAGATCCCCAGGGAAAAGAGACCCAGTACTTC
TRBV29-1	.	.	TRBJ1-2	CSVRPRGYGYTF	TGCAGCGTCCGACCACGGGGCTATGGCTACACCTTC
TRBV28	TRBD1	.	TRBJ1-2	CASSPNRGPKGYTF	TGTGCCAGCAGCCCCAACAGGGGGCCGAAAGGCTACACCTTC
TRBV2	TRBD1	.	TRBJ1-5	CASSTQISGQGANQPQHF	TGTGCCAGCAGCACTCAAATCTCCGGACAGGGGGCTAATCAGCCCCAGCATTTT
TRBV27	TRBD1	.	TRBJ1-5	CASSPGQGYRQPQHF	TGTGCCAGCAGTCCAGGACAGGGGTATCGTCAGCCCCAGCATTTT
TRBV7-2	.	.	TRBJ2-1	CASSLDDRSNEQFF	TGTGCCAGCAGCTTAGACGACAGGAGCAATGAGCAGTTCTTC
TRBV28	.	.	TRBJ2-6	CASRATGTGANVLTF	TGTGCCAGCAGGGCCACAGGCACTGGGGCCAACGTCCTGACTTTC
TRBV9	TRBD1	.	TRBJ2-1	CASSPTGQGAGEQFF	TGTGCCAGCAGCCCGACCGGGCAGGGGGCCGGGGAGCAGTTCTTC
TRBV7-9	TRBD1	once	TRBJ2-5	CASSNLRDRAHF	TGTGCCAGCAGTAACCTCCGGGACAGGGCCCACTTC
TRBV2	TRBD2	.	TRBJ2-7	CAGSGTSDYEQYF	TGTGCCGGGTCCGGGACTAGCGACTACGAGCAGTACTTC
TRBV2	.	.	TRBJ1-4	CASRGINEKLFF	TGTGCCAGCAGGGGCATTAATGAAAAACTGTTTTTT
TRBV9	TRBD2	.	TRBJ2-3	CASSVLGREVPDTQYF	TGTGCCAGCAGCGTACTAGGGCGGGAGGTCCCAGATACGCAGTATTTT
TRBV11-3	.	many	TRBJ2-3	CASSLGSGEPDTQYF	TGTGCCAGCAGCTTAGGTTCGGGAGAGCCAGATACGCAGTATTTT
TRBV27	TRBD1	.	TRBJ2-1	CASSSRQGRTRNEQFF	TGTGCCAGCAGTTCACGACAGGGTAGAACTCGGAATGAGCAGTTCTTC
TRBV5-1	TRBD2	.	TRBJ2-1	CASSLGPSGDNEQFF	TGCGCCAGCAGCTTGGGGCCTAGCGGGGACAATGAGCAGTTCTTC
TRBV29-1	TRBD2	.	TRBJ2-1	CSVEGLAGAYNEQFF	TGCAGCGTTGAGGGCCTAGCGGGAGCCTACAATGAGCAGTTCTTC